Listed below are T cell receptor beta chains from one sample, sequenced in a study of cytomegalovirus exposure and HLA in healthy donors. TCRdb's table, derived via immunoSEQ multiplex PCR, lists solely in-frame clones and lacks some. The profile shows some 150,000 clones, approximately 82% of them singletons. Source material: PBMCs. The origin of the receptors is a man aged 25 to 45 in good health and CMV-seropositive. The CDR3 runs from the conserved cysteine through the conserved F or W. Fields, in order: V gene, J gene, CDR3 protein.

TRBV5-1	TRBJ2-3	CASSPLAGASTDTQYF
TRBV29-1	TRBJ1-1	CSVETDRLTEAFF
TRBV29-1	TRBJ2-5	CSVELPGVDQETQYF
TRBV19	TRBJ2-7	CASSIQAGSYEQYF
TRBV19	TRBJ2-1	CASRKGQGLNYNEQFF
TRBV7-9	TRBJ1-3	CATSGNGNTIYF
TRBV19	TRBJ2-5	CASRGTGVETQYF
TRBV2	TRBJ2-7	CASRPSGVQSYEQYF
TRBV28	TRBJ2-2	CASRAQGSTGELFF
TRBV5-4	TRBJ2-3	CASSLPTSGNTDTQYF